What follows are 30 T cell receptor beta chains derived from one specimen sequenced in a study of blood T cells in healthy people across ages. A second PCR of roughly 6 to 12 cycles used a sample-barcoded 5' primer and a J-beta primer mix. TCRdb called the 5' RACE reads again in MiXCR, with one record for every CDR3 protein. The sample consists of 1.5 million to 2 million distinct CDR3 sequences, 40% to 55% of them appearing once. The sample was blood. The receptor set was obtained from a woman in her 40s in good health.

The chain couples TRBV29-1 to TRBJ2-2; D is possibly TRBD1 (7 bases). The CDR3 length is 13 residues. CDR1 and CDR2 from the germline V gene are SQVTM and ANQGSEA. V was cut by 5 bases and J by 5 bases, with 12 bases left in between. The CDR3 region is CSVWSGGTGELFF. CDR3 DNA sequence: TGCAGCGTTTGGTCAGGGGGGACCGGGGAGCTGTTTTTT.

This clonotype has more than one count but fewer than ten. The chain recombines TRBV18 with TRBJ2-5; D gene uncertain. From germline, CDR1 is KGHSH and CDR2 LQKENI. This CDR3 is built from 13 residues. V was shortened by 5 bases and J by 5 bases, with 12 bases between the two germline ends. CDR3 DNA sequence: TGTGCCAGCTCATCGAGCCGAGACGAGACCCAGTACTTC. Its protein is CASSSSRDETQYF.

The J gene is TRBJ2-3, the V gene TRBV5-1; D is unresolved. CDR3 size: 13 residues. The V end was cut by 4 bases, the J end by 6 bases, with 12 bases between. Germline V gene sequence: CDR1 SGHRS, CDR2 YFSETQ. The DNA for the CDR3 is TGCGCCAGCAGCCCTGGACCGAGGGATACGCAGTATTTT. It translates to CASSPGPRDTQYF.

The gene calls are TRBV4-3 and TRBJ2-5; TRBD2 aligns across 12 bases. V trimming: 1 base; J trimming: 5 bases; junction bases outside the gene matches: 14. The CDR3 covers 19 residues. Germline CDR1 LGHNA, CDR2 YSLEER. The CDR3: CASSQGQGLAGGPGETQYF. CDR3 nucleotides: TGCGCCAGCAGCCAAGGGCAGGGTCTAGCGGGGGGGCCGGGTGAGACCCAGTACTTC.

The chain employs TRBV10-1 and TRBJ2-5; 7 bases align to TRBD2. Germline values: CDR1 WNHNN, CDR2 SYGVQD (reference sequence). J gave up 2 bases and V 0 bases, and 6 bases lay outside the gene matches. The CDR3 is 16 residues long. CDR3 sequence: CASSESSSGAQETQYF. The CDR3 DNA reads as TGCGCCAGCAGTGAGTCTTCTAGCGGAGCTCAAGAGACCCAGTACTTC.

This clonotype was seen a few times. V is TRBV6-2 or TRBV6-3 and J is TRBJ2-7, with D possibly being TRBD1 (6 bases). Deletions cut 7 bases from V and 7 bases from J, with 26 bases between. From germline, CDR1 is MNHEY and CDR2 SVGEGT. CDR3 size: 16 residues. CDR3 in amino acids: CASKETHSQTGLEQYF. The CDR3 bases are TGTGCCAGCAAGGAAACCCACTCCCAGACAGGATTGGAGCAGTACTTC.

The sample holds one count of this clonotype. The genes are TRBV3-1 and TRBJ2-1, with TRBD2 matching 11 bases. The length of the CDR3 is 16 residues. Germline trimming cut 8 bases from V and 5 bases from J; bases unmatched to any gene: 11. Germline V CDR1 and CDR2: LGHDT, YNNKEL (reference sequence). CDR3 DNA sequence: TGTGCCAGCCGCGGAGGGCTAGCGGGGGGAAACAATGAGCAGTTCTTC. The encoded protein is CASRGGLAGGNNEQFF.

The CDR3: CSVVGQGTYGYTF. In DNA, the CDR3 is TGCAGCGTTGTGGGACAGGGCACCTATGGCTACACCTTC. This chain uses TRBV29-1 with TRBJ1-2; TRBD1 matches 9 bases. Germline V gene lookup returns CDR1 SQVTM and CDR2 ANQGSEA. Unmatched junction bases numbered 4, after V lost 4 bases and J lost 4 bases. CDR3 length: 13 residues.

This chain uses TRBV5-1 with TRBJ1-4; D perhaps matches TRBD1 (6 bases). The CDR3 runs 15 residues. V gave up 3 bases and J gave up 8 bases, with 17 bases separating them. CDR1 is SGHRS and CDR2 is YFSETQ in the germline V gene. The CDR3 DNA sequence: TGCGCCAGCAGCTGGTCAGACAGGTCCCAGGAAAAACTGTTTTTT. Protein product: CASSWSDRSQEKLFF.

V and J are TRBV2 and TRBJ2-1; D possibly matches TRBD1 or TRBD2 (5 bases each). The CDR3 consists of 13 residues. Trimming pared 6 bases from V and 9 bases from J, leaving 15 bases between. Germline V gene sequence: CDR1 SNHLY, CDR2 FYNNEI. The CDR3 loop is CASSRLWGIEQFF. CDR3 nucleotides: TGTGCCAGCAGCCGACTGTGGGGGATTGAGCAGTTCTTC. The full variable domain, its missing parts supplied by reference TRBV2 and TRBJ2-1, is EPEVTQTPSHQVTQMGQEVILRCVPISNHLYFYWYRQILGQKVEFLVSFYNNEISEKSEIFDDQFSVERPDGSNFTLKIRSTKLEDSAMYFCASSRLWGIEQFFGPGTRLTVL.

In this sample, this clonotype turned up a few times. The chain has TRBV7-2 and TRBJ1-2, with a tentative D call TRBD1 (5 bases). V lost 1 base, J lost 8 bases, and 11 bases lay in between. This CDR3 spans 13 amino acids. Germline CDR1 is SGHTA and CDR2 is FQGNSA. CDR3 in DNA: TGTGCCAGCAGCTTAGTCCCAGGGAGGGGCTACACCTTC. Translated, it gives CASSLVPGRGYTF.

The chain recombines TRBV7-2 with TRBJ2-5; 7 bases match TRBD2. The V gene's germline CDR1 is SGHTA and CDR2 FQGNSA. V was clipped by 5 bases and J by 2 bases; unmatched bases: 8. This CDR3 has 15 residues. CDR3 coding DNA: TGTGCCAGCAGCCTATCGGGACTACAACAAGAGACCCAGTACTTC. The encoded protein is CASSLSGLQQETQYF.

The CDR3: CASSLTVMNTEAFF. Here the CDR3 DNA reads TGCGCCAGCAGCTTGACAGTGATGAACACTGAAGCTTTCTTT. The chain couples TRBV5-1 to TRBJ1-1; D gene unclear. This CDR3 region has 14 residues. Looked up from germline, CDR1 is SGHRS and CDR2 is YFSETQ. V lost 1 base, J lost 0 bases, and 7 bases lay in between. Full variable domain (missing parts from reference TRBV5-1 and TRBJ1-1): KAGVTQTPRYLIKTRGQQVTLSCSPISGHRSVSWYQQTPGQGLQFLFEYFSETQRNKGNFPGRFSGRQFSNSRSEMNVSTLELGDSALYLCASSLTVMNTEAFFGQGTRLTVV.

V usage is TRBV10-3 and J usage is TRBJ2-7, with a tentative D call TRBD2 (7 bases). Germline V gives CDR1 ENHRY, CDR2 SYGVKD. This CDR3 has 15 residues. V lost 4 bases and J lost 2, with 15 bases in between. The CDR3 DNA sequence: TGTGCCATCAGTGGGTCTCGGGGGGCAACCTACGAGCAGTACTTC. It encodes CAISGSRGATYEQYF.

This chain uses TRBV20-1 with TRBJ1-6, with 7 bases matching TRBD1. The trim removed 3 bases at V and 5 bases at J, leaving 19 bases unmatched. Germline V gene lookup returns CDR1 DFQATT and CDR2 SNEGSKA (reference sequence). This CDR3 has 19 amino acids. Here the CDR3 DNA reads TGCAGTGCTAGCCTCAGGACAGGCAACCGGGGGGTAGATAATTCACCCCTCCACTTT. Translated: CSASLRTGNRGVDNSPLHF.

The CDR3 sequence: CASGAQGATEAFF. DNA of the CDR3: TGTGCCAGCGGAGCCCAGGGGGCGACTGAAGCTTTCTTT. The J gene is TRBJ1-1, the V gene TRBV6-6, with TRBD1 identical over 8 bases. The J segment lost 5 bases and the V segment lost 8 bases, leaving 7 bases of the junction unmatched. The CDR3 runs to 13 residues. Germline V gene sequence: CDR1 MNHNY, CDR2 SVGAGI (reference sequence).

V usage is TRBV11-2 and J usage is TRBJ2-3; a weak D match, TRBD1 (6 bases). The germline gives CDR1 SGHAT, CDR2 FQNNGV. CDR3 length: 15 residues. Trimming pared 3 bases from V and 6 bases from J, leaving 16 bases between. The CDR3 loop is CASSFRDRGGDTQYF. CDR3 nucleotides: TGTGCCAGCAGCTTCAGGGACCGAGGGGGTGATACGCAGTATTTT. The full variable domain, with the rest looked up from reference TRBV11-2 and TRBJ2-3, is EAGVAQSPRYKIIEKRQSVAFWCNPISGHATLYWYQQILGQGPKLLIQFQNNGVVDDSQLPKDRFSAERLKGVDSTLKIQPAKLEDSAVYLCASSFRDRGGDTQYFGPGTRLTVL.

The rearrangement links TRBV6-1 to TRBJ2-7; 11 bases line up with TRBD2. J was trimmed by 4 bases and V by 1 base; bases with no gene match: 9. The CDR3 spans 17 residues. Germline lookup yields CDR1 MNHNS and CDR2 SASEGT. CDR3 region: CASSEVSSGGARYEQYF. In DNA, the CDR3 is TGTGCCAGCAGTGAAGTGAGTAGCGGGGGGGCTAGGTACGAGCAGTACTTC.

V usage is TRBV6-6 and J usage is TRBJ2-5; possible D gene TRBD2, 6 bases. CDR3 size: 14 residues. The V gene lost 2 bases and the J gene lost 5 bases, with 12 bases spanning the gap. CDR1 is MNHNY and CDR2 is SVGAGI in the germline V gene (reference sequence). Written as DNA, the CDR3 is TGTGCCAGCAGTTACGGGCTAGCGTTGGAGACCCAGTACTTC. It specifies CASSYGLALETQYF.

The table lists this clonotype with a few counts. This sequence joins TRBV7-2 and TRBJ1-2; D is uncertain. Germline values: CDR1 SGHTA, CDR2 FQGNSA. V was clipped by 2 bases and J by 0 bases, with 10 bases between them. The CDR3 runs to 15 residues. For the CDR3, the DNA is TGTGCCAGCAGCTTACTTCGGGAAACTAACTATGGCTACACCTTC. It specifies CASSLLRETNYGYTF. Variable domain in full (rest from reference TRBV7-2 and TRBJ1-2): GAGVSQSPSNKVTEKGKDVELRCDPISGHTALYWYRQSLGQGLEFLIYFQGNSAPDKSGLPSDRFSAERTGGSVSTLTIQRTQQEDSAVYLCASSLLRETNYGYTFGSGTRLTVV.

This clonotype showed up just a few times. The V gene is TRBV20-1, the J gene TRBJ2-3; no reliable D call. Trimming removed 6 bases from V and 2 bases from J, with 6 bases in between. Germline loops: CDR1 DFQATT, CDR2 SNEGSKA (reference sequence). There are 11 residues in the CDR3. The CDR3 protein is CSAPYTDTQYF. CDR3 DNA sequence: TGCAGTGCACCCTACACAGATACGCAGTATTTT.

This chain joins TRBV3-1 and TRBJ2-7; TRBD1 matches at 9 bases. Germline V gene data show CDR1 as LGHDT and CDR2 as YNNKEL (reference sequence). The CDR3 sequence is 16 residues long. After removal of 4 bases from V and 7 bases from J, the junction contained 14 bases not matched to a gene. CDR3 loop: CASSLADSGTGSEQYF. For the CDR3, the DNA is TGTGCCAGCAGCCTAGCCGATTCCGGGACAGGGAGTGAGCAGTACTTC.

This chain links TRBV4-3 with TRBJ1-2; D remains unclear. Per germline, CDR1 LGHNA and CDR2 YSLEER. This CDR3 comprises 16 residues. V was shortened by 0 bases and J by 3 bases, with 14 bases between the two germline ends. The CDR3 sequence: CASSQDAVLVDYGYTF. CDR3 DNA: TGCGCCAGCAGCCAAGACGCCGTCTTAGTGGACTATGGCTACACCTTC.

The V and J genes are TRBV13 and TRBJ2-5, with TRBD1 as a possible D gene (6 bases). The J call may be mistaken, given a closer DNA end match to TRBJ2-4. This CDR3 has 12 amino acids. CDR1 and CDR2 (germline): PRHDT, FYEKMQ (reference sequence). CDR3 sequence (DNA): TGTGCCAGCAGCTTAGAACAGGGCATTCAGTACTTC. It translates to CASSLEQGIQYF.

The sample holds a few counts of this clonotype. DNA for the CDR3: TGTGCCAGCAGTTCGGACATCTACACAGATACGCAGTATTTT. Encoded protein: CASSSDIYTDTQYF. J is TRBJ2-3 and V is TRBV6-5, with TRBD1 as a possible D gene (5 bases). This CDR3 region has 14 residues. Trimming removed 4 bases at V and 2 bases at J, with 10 bases between. Germline CDR1 and CDR2: MNHEY and SVGAGI.

V is TRBV29-1 and J is TRBJ2-5; D unclear. The DNA end favors TRBJ2-7, so the J call may be wrong. The CDR3 spans 13 residues. Per germline, CDR1 SQVTM and CDR2 ANQGSEA. The CDR3 DNA follows: TGCAGCGTTGAAGAACGGGTTACCTGCGAGCAGTACTTC. Translated: CSVEERVTCEQYF.

This clonotype was detected only once. In DNA form, the CDR3 reads TGTGCCAGCAGCTTAGGGCAGGGAGGGTTCTCCTACGAGCAGTACTTC. Protein: CASSLGQGGFSYEQYF. The rearrangement joins TRBV11-2 to TRBJ2-4; 7 positions match TRBD2. Gene TRBJ2-7 matches the end of the DNA better, so the J call may be wrong. CDR1 SGHAT and CDR2 FQNNGV come from the germline V gene. CDR3 length: 16 amino acids.

The chain employs TRBV28 and TRBJ2-1; 11 bases map to TRBD2. Germline V gives CDR1 MDHEN, CDR2 SYDVKM. Trimming at V came to 2 bases and at J to 15 bases, leaving 15 bases not matched to a gene. This CDR3 is built from 16 residues. The CDR3 DNA is TGTGCCAGCAGTTTAAGTTTTAGCGGGGGGGCCAAATATCTGTTCTTC. As protein: CASSLSFSGGAKYLFF.

The chain carries TRBV2 and TRBJ2-7; perhaps TRBD1 as D (5 bases). Trimming took off 3 bases at V and 2 bases at J, with 11 bases between the two ends. The CDR3 is 14 residues long. The V gene's germline CDR1 is SNHLY and CDR2 FYNNEI. The CDR3 DNA reads TGTGCCAGCAGTGATTTAATGGGGCCCTACGAGCAGTACTTC. Its protein is CASSDLMGPYEQYF.

The chain is built from TRBV12-3 or TRBV12-4 and TRBJ2-3; D is possibly TRBD2 (6 bases). CDR3 length: 12 residues. The V end lost 6 bases, the J end lost 7 bases, and 11 bases lay between the germline ends. CDR3 residues: CASSPGEHTQYF. In DNA form, the CDR3 reads TGTGCCAGCAGCCCGGGGGAACATACGCAGTATTTT.